This T cell receptor (beta chain) was sequenced in a study of human T cells and chemical hapten exposure. Study in general: Among samples, TCR yields varied mainly because of small differences in pooled library volume.

TCRdb re-called the RACE reads through MiXCR, storing one row per CDR3 protein. The sample has 30,000 to 40,000 distinct CDR3 sequences, 12% seen once. This clonotype was detected ten times or more. As yet, its antigen is unknown. Specified time point: patch test 3, about 24 weeks after DPC sensitization. The sample's treatment: therapeutic diphenylcyclopropenone sensitization with weekly scalp DPC. Unfractionated whole blood yielded total RNA. The V segment lost 8 bases and the J segment 7 bases; nucleotides outside the gene matches: 13. CDR3 length equals 17 residues. Germline V lookup: CDR1 MNHEY, CDR2 SMNVEV (reference sequence). Study outcomes and limitations: Sensitizing to DPC left TCRs with a frequency above 1 in 1000 unaltered.

This receptor was obtained from a woman between 40 and 50 years old with alopecia areata. Some clones in this sample may be carry-over from other donors' samples. The sample consisted of whole blood, taken in connection with sensitization to the hapten diphenylcyclopropenone (DPC). The chain combines TRBV27 with TRBJ2-1, with TRBD2 matching over 14 bases. DNA for the CDR3: TGTGCCAGCGGTAGCTCTGGGACTAGCGGGAGTGGGAATGAGCAGTTCTTC. This encodes CASGSSGTSGSGNEQFF.